The 5 T cell receptor beta chains listed next were all sequenced from one sample in a study of T cells in Graves' hyperthyroidism and ophthalmopathy. What was amplified from RNA transcripts were TCR beta CDR3 regions. With the HTBI primer set, the TCR CDR3 went through a first round of RT-PCR. TCRdb used MiXCR to reprocess the multiplex PCR reads, holding one entry per CDR3 protein. The table records about 560,000 distinct CDR3 sequences, over 15% of them present only once. Sequencing used blood. The receptors here all came from a woman aged 18-29 years with Graves' hyperthyroidism.

This clonotype came up a few times. The genes are TRBV3-1 and TRBJ1-1, with 8 bases fitting TRBD1. The CDR3 consists of 16 residues. Trimming cost V 4 bases and J 2 bases; bases outside gene matches: 9. Germline loops: CDR1 LGHDT, CDR2 YNNKEL (reference sequence). The CDR3 sequence is CASSRGLGQDNTEAFF. As DNA, the CDR3 is TGTGCCAGCAGCCGAGGCCTGGGACAGGATAACACTGAAGCTTTCTTT.

This clonotype was seen at least ten times. The chain employs TRBV12-5 and TRBJ1-4; TRBD1 aligns across 7 bases. V shed 6 bases, J shed 8 bases, and the junction held 12 bases outside the gene matches. This CDR3 comprises 15 residues. Germline assignment: CDR1 LGHNT and CDR2 FRNRAP. The CDR3 loop reads CASGYDRESIEKLFF. DNA for the CDR3: TGTGCTAGTGGATACGACAGGGAGTCGATAGAAAAACTGTTTTTT.

The chain recombines TRBV20-1 with TRBJ2-7; TRBD1 aligns across 9 bases. The germline gives CDR1 DFQATT, CDR2 SNEGSKA (reference sequence). The junction had 7 bases not matched to a gene; V was cut back by 0 bases and J by 4 bases. This CDR3 comprises 15 residues. The CDR3, as DNA: TGCAGTGCTAGAGATCCGACAGGGGGGGGTTACGAGCAGTACTTC. This translates into CSARDPTGGGYEQYF.

The V call is TRBV12-3 or TRBV12-4, the J call TRBJ1-2; no definite D call. Trimming pared 6 bases from V and 7 bases from J, leaving 12 bases between. The CDR3 has 12 residues. In nucleotides, the CDR3 is TGTGCCAGCAGCCCCCGCGAAGCTGGCTACACCTTC. It codes for CASSPREAGYTF.

In this sample, this clonotype turned up a few times. The rearrangement uses TRBV6-2 or TRBV6-3 and TRBJ2-1, with 8 bases that match TRBD1. The CDR3 extends over 17 amino acids. Germline V gene data show CDR1 as MNHEY and CDR2 as SVGEGT. Unmatched junction bases numbered 6, after V lost 0 bases and J lost 2 bases. The CDR3, as DNA: TGTGCCAGCAGTTACTCGAAGCAGGGGGCGACCTACAATGAGCAGTTCTTC. As protein: CASSYSKQGATYNEQFF.